The 21 T cell receptor beta chains below were found in one sample sequenced in a study of monozygotic twins with inflammatory bowel disease. No DNA is given; TCRdb re-called the 5' RACE reads and lists each CDR3 protein once. The ten top clones account for under 2.5%, within a sample of about 350,000 distinct CDR3 sequences. The sample comprised blood. The receptor source for this set is a human donor with ulcerative colitis or Crohn's disease, or a healthy co-twin of an affected twin (not recorded which).

The rearrangement joins TRBV5-1 to TRBJ2-3. The CDR3 sequence is 14 residues long. From germline, CDR1 is SGHRS and CDR2 YFSETQ. The CDR3 loop reads CASSLVRYTDTQYF.

The genes are TRBV6-5 and TRBJ1-6; with no DNA, the TCRdb D assignment of TRBD1 cannot be verified. The CDR3 has 15 residues. Germline CDR1 and CDR2: MNHEY and SVGAGI. The CDR3 here is CASSYSGGENSPLHF.

This rearrangement joins TRBV5-1 to TRBJ2-7; TCRdb's D gene call, TRBD2, goes unchecked for lack of DNA. Germline assignment: CDR1 SGHRS and CDR2 YFSETQ. The CDR3 is 13 amino acids. This CDR3 is CASSLGLGYEQYF.

The chain links TRBV20-1 to TRBJ2-1; there is no DNA to check the TCRdb D call of TRBD1. The CDR3 is 13 amino acids. Germline V gives CDR1 DFQATT, CDR2 SNEGSKA (reference sequence). CDR3 residues: CSARGAGRYEQFF.

The chain combines TRBV3-1 with TRBJ2-7; checking the TCRdb D call of TRBD2 is not possible without DNA. The CDR3 loop spans 13 amino acids. The germline gives CDR1 LGHDT, CDR2 YNNKEL (reference sequence). The CDR3 loop reads CASSQGLVSEQYF.

The chain links TRBV11-2 to TRBJ2-2; TCRdb gives TRBD2 as the D gene, but with no DNA this cannot be confirmed. Germline V gives CDR1 SGHAT, CDR2 FQNNGV. The CDR3 sequence is 16 residues long. The CDR3 here is CASSRLAGVDTGELFF.

V usage is TRBV12-3 or TRBV12-4 and J usage is TRBJ2-7. The CDR3 extends over 14 amino acids. CDR3 loop: CASSLRLVLYEQYF.

The chain carries TRBV4-1 and TRBJ2-7; absent DNA, TCRdb's TRBD1 call cannot be checked. This CDR3 comprises 13 residues. Germline CDR1 reads MGHRA; CDR2 reads YSYEKL. CDR3 residues: CASSQDRGYEQYF.

This sequence joins TRBV4-1 and TRBJ2-1; absent DNA, TCRdb's TRBD1 call cannot be checked. The V gene's germline CDR1 is MGHRA and CDR2 YSYEKL. The CDR3 length is 14 residues. The CDR3 spells CASSQPGRDNEQFF.

The CDR3 protein is CASSLEAGATQYF. The chain joins TRBV5-1 to TRBJ2-3; TCRdb selects TRBD1, and the lack of DNA leaves this call unchecked. The germline V gene has CDR1 SGHRS and CDR2 YFSETQ. The CDR3 is 13 residues long.

The rearrangement uses TRBV7-6 and TRBJ2-1. The CDR3 totals 12 residues. CDR1 SGHVS and CDR2 FNYEAQ come from the germline V gene. The CDR3 region is CASGSLYNEQFF.

The rearrangement links TRBV7-2 to TRBJ2-2; TCRdb picks TRBD1, but there is no DNA to check that call. The CDR3 covers 15 residues. Germline-derived CDR1 and CDR2 are SGHTA and FQGNSA. The CDR3 sequence is CASSKQGVNTGELFF.

The chain has TRBV29-1 and TRBJ2-1; TCRdb designates TRBD1, a call that cannot be tested without DNA. The V gene's germline CDR1 is SQVTM and CDR2 ANQGSEA. CDR3 length: 13 residues. Here the CDR3 reads CSAGGGGAFEQFF.

The chain links TRBV12-3 or TRBV12-4 to TRBJ1-4; the TCRdb D gene call, TRBD1, has no DNA to confirm it. This CDR3 has 13 amino acids. The CDR3 here is CANLERGREKLFF.

V usage is TRBV9 and J usage is TRBJ2-3. There are 14 residues in the CDR3. Germline-derived CDR1 and CDR2 are SGDLS and YYNGEE. The chain's CDR3 is CASSVGLGLDTQYF.

The chain links TRBV11-3 to TRBJ2-3; the D call of TRBD1 rests on TCRdb alone, since no DNA is present to check it. The CDR3 is made up of 16 amino acids. Germline V gene lookup returns CDR1 SGHNT and CDR2 YENEEA. The CDR3 region is CASSTGTMESTDTQYF. Variable domain in full (rest from reference TRBV11-3 and TRBJ2-3): EAGVVQSPRYKIIEKKQPVAFWCNPISGHNTLYWYLQNLGQGPELLIRYENEEAVDDSQLPKDRFSAERLKGVDSTLKIQPAELGDSAVYLCASSTGTMESTDTQYFGPGTRLTVL.

The chain combines TRBV10-3 with TRBJ1-1; TCRdb calls TRBD1, which cannot be checked without DNA. The CDR3 totals 16 residues. CDR1 and CDR2 (germline): ENHRY, SYGVKD. CDR3 sequence: CAISESRTGAFTEAFF.

J is TRBJ2-1 and V is TRBV4-3; without DNA, the TCRdb call of TRBD2 cannot be checked. This CDR3 has 15 amino acids. Germline CDR1 and CDR2: LGHNA and YSLEER. The CDR3 loop reads CASSQVGGLYNEQFF.

The CDR3 here is CASSLVFGEQFF. V is TRBV5-1 and J is TRBJ2-1. Per the germline V gene, CDR1 is SGHRS and CDR2 is YFSETQ. CDR3 length: 12 residues.

This chain links TRBV19 with TRBJ1-1; TCRdb's D call of TRBD1 is untestable without DNA. CDR3 size: 23 residues. CDR1 and CDR2 (germline): LNHDA, SQIVND (reference sequence). The CDR3 is CASSSSVGTGGSRGTLRNTEAFF.

This chain joins TRBV30 and TRBJ1-5. This CDR3 region has 12 residues. Germline-derived CDR1 and CDR2 are GTSNPN and SVGIG (reference sequence). The CDR3 loop is CAWSVGDQPQHF. The whole variable domain, remainder taken from reference TRBV30 and TRBJ1-5, is SQTIHQWPATLVQPVGSPLSLECTVEGTSNPNLYWYRQAAGRGLQLLFYSVGIGQISSEVPQNLSASRPQDRQFILSSKKLLLSDSGFYLCAWSVGDQPQHFGDGTRLSIL.